This T cell receptor (beta chain) came from a study of cytomegalovirus exposure and HLA in healthy donors. Notes on the study in general: A missense DCLRE1C variant was associated with V- and J-gene trimming of TCR beta chains in a later analysis, and an independent cohort replicated the association. Previous analysis showed most TCR beta V segments were productive about 90% or about 30% of the time. Only CMV serostatus was available as immune exposure information. Clonal expansion was found to be greater in HLA-associated TCR beta chains than in equally common others in a later analysis.

In the PCR, 60 Vbeta and 13 Jbeta primers were used. The assay was immunoSEQ multiplex PCR, and TCRdb's table has in-frame clones only and misses some. In the table there are about 83,000 clones, around 81% of which are singletons. About this clone: The target antigen is unknown.

Looked up from germline, CDR1 is SGHDN and CDR2 is FVKESK. V lost 4 bases, J lost 4 bases, and 8 bases stayed unmatched. The CDR3 has 16 amino acids. The clonotype originates from a woman aged 25 to 45 in good health and CMV-seronegative. The chain uses TRBV14 and TRBJ2-1; 9 bases map to TRBD1. Sequenced sample: PBMCs. The DNA of the CDR3 is TGTGCCAGCAGCCGAGGAGGGACAGGGTGGTACAATGAGCAGTTCTTC. Translated, it gives CASSRGGTGWYNEQFF.